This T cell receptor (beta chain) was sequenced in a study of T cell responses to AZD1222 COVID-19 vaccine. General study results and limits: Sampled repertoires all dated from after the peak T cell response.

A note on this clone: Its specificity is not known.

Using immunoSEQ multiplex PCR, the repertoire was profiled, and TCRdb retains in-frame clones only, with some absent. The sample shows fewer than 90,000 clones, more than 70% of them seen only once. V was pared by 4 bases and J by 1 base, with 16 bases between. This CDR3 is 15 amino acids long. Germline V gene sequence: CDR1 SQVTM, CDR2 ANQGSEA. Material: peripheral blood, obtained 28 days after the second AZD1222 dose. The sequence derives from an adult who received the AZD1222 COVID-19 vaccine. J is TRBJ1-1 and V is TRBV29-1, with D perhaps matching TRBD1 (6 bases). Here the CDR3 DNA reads TGCAGCGTTGTCCATCCGGGACACCCGAACACTGAAGCTTTCTTT. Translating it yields CSVVHPGHPNTEAFF.